This T cell receptor (beta chain) was captured in a study of T-cell memory formation after mild COVID-19. MiXCR was run by TCRdb on the 5' RACE reads, yielding one entry per CDR3 protein. The sample records about 350,000 distinct CDR3 sequences, around an eighth being singletons. This clonotype was counted a few times. CDR3 length: 15 residues. Trimming removed 6 bases from V and 7 bases from J, with 19 bases in between. Sequences were obtained from PBMCs or a T cell subset sorted from them (not recorded which). The chain combines TRBV12-3 or TRBV12-4 with TRBJ1-3; tentatively, D is TRBD1 (6 bases). The sequence came from a man younger than 30 who had mild COVID-19 (a few samples of this study predate the infection). Cell type and time point are not known. The CDR3 sequence: CASREGGNNQNTIYF. The CDR3 nucleotides read TGTGCCAGCAGAGAGGGGGGGAACAACCAGAACACCATATATTTT.